These T cell receptor beta chains were read from a single sample in a study of T cell responses to AZD1222 COVID-19 vaccine. Using immunoSEQ multiplex PCR, the repertoire was profiled, and TCRdb retains in-frame clones only, with some absent. Of over 130,000 clones listed, 88% are singletons. The sample here was peripheral blood, taken 28 days after the second AZD1222 dose. These receptors were obtained from an adult who received the AZD1222 COVID-19 vaccine. The CDR3 runs from the conserved cysteine through the conserved F or W. The order of the fields is clone size, D gene, V gene, CDR3 length, J gene, CDR3 protein, CDR3 DNA. The D gene is left open where the match is weak. Rows give clone size only sometimes, using once, few, many, or a class for an expanded clone.

NA,NA,TRBV6-5,14,TRBJ2-1,CASRSSRSYNEQFF,TGTGCCAGCAGGTCTAGCCGATCCTACAATGAGCAGTTCTTC
once,NA,TRBV7-9,11,TRBJ2-5,CASSPQETQYF,TGTGCCAGCAGCCCCCAAGAGACCCAGTACTTC
NA,TRBD2,TRBV5-1,16,TRBJ2-2,CASSFNGAGVAGELFF,TGCGCCAGCAGCTTCAACGGGGCGGGAGTTGCCGGGGAGCTGTTTTTT
NA,NA,TRBV18,14,TRBJ2-7,CASSPENRAYEQYF,TGTGCCAGCTCACCAGAAAACAGGGCCTACGAGCAGTACTTC
NA,NA,TRBV24-1,19,TRBJ2-4,CATKQGFFLERLAKNIQYF,TGTGCCACCAAACAGGGTTTCTTCTTAGAGCGGCTAGCCAAAAACATTCAGTACTTC
NA,NA,TRBV5-1,14,TRBJ1-2,CASSLAGARTGYTF,TGCGCCAGCAGCTTGGCCGGGGCCCGGACTGGCTACACCTTC
once,NA,TRBV20-1,16,TRBJ2-2,CSASVLGGANTGELFF,TGCAGTGCTAGTGTGCTGGGGGGAGCGAACACCGGGGAGCTGTTTTTT
NA,NA,TRBV6-1,16,TRBJ1-4,CASSEAHRNRNEKLFF,TGTGCCAGCAGTGAAGCCCACAGAAATCGGAATGAAAAACTGTTTTTT
NA,NA,TRBV6-5,15,TRBJ1-4,CASLMTRATNEKLFF,TGTGCCAGCCTTATGACCAGAGCAACTAATGAAAAACTGTTTTTT
NA,NA,TRBV9,13,TRBJ2-1,CASSPGPWGEQFF,TGTGCCAGCAGCCCGGGACCGTGGGGCGAGCAGTTCTTC
once,NA,TRBV5-1,11,TRBJ1-2,CASSNNYGYTF,TGCGCCAGCAGTAACAACTATGGCTACACCTTC
NA,TRBD1,TRBV29-1,12,TRBJ1-2,CSVVTGAAGYTF,TGCAGCGTCGTAACAGGGGCCGCTGGCTACACCTTC
NA,NA,TRBV7-9,14,TRBJ2-1,CASSPREGRYEQFF,TGTGCCAGCAGCCCGAGGGAAGGGAGATATGAGCAGTTCTTC
NA,NA,TRBV11-2,14,TRBJ1-1,CASSLGRKNTEAFF,TGTGCCAGCAGTTTGGGACGGAAGAACACTGAAGCTTTCTTT
NA,TRBD1,TRBV5-6,15,TRBJ2-2,CASSAGTGQTGELFF,TGTGCCAGCAGCGCCGGGACAGGGCAAACCGGGGAGCTGTTTTTT
NA,TRBD1,TRBV19,17,TRBJ1-2,CASTGRDRGPGLSGYTF,TGTGCCAGTACGGGCCGGGACAGGGGGCCGGGTTTAAGCGGCTACACCTTC